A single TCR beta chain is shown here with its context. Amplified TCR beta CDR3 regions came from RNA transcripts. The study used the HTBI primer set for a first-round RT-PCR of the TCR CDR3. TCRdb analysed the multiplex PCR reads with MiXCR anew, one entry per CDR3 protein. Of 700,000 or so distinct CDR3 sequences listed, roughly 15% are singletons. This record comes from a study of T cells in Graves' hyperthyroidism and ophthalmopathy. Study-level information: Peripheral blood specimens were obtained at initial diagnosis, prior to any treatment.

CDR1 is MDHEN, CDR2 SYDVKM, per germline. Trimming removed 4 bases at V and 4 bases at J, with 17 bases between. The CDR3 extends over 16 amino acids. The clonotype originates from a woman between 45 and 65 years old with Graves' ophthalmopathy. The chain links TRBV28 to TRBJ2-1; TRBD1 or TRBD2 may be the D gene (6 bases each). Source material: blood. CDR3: CASSSLPGAGYNEQFF. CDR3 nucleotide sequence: TGTGCCAGCAGTTCCCTCCCGGGGGCGGGTTACAATGAGCAGTTCTTC.